The clone carrying this T cell receptor beta chain was counted only a few times. The data belong to a study of T-cell reconstitution after alpha-beta-depleted transplantation in children. The CDR3 totals 15 residues. Germline V gene data show CDR1 as LGHNA and CDR2 as YSLEER. V shed 0 bases and J shed 8 bases, with 16 bases lying between them. As it was prepared, the TCRbeta library received unique molecular identifiers. In TCRdb, the PCR reads were re-called with MiXCR into one record per CDR3 protein. The sample carries around 480,000 distinct CDR3 sequences, 30% to 35% recorded once. This TCR was sampled from a human donor who donated a stem cell graft to a child with aplastic anemia. This rearrangement joins TRBV4-3 to TRBJ1-2; unclear D gene. Here the sequenced sample was PBMCs from the stem cell graft donor, taken from the stem cell graft. The CDR3 DNA sequence: TGCGCCAGCAGCCAAGAGCCAGGAACCACTCAAGGCTACACCTTC. It specifies CASSQEPGTTQGYTF.